This record looks at one T cell receptor (beta chain) sequence and its context. What antigen it recognizes has not been identified. Per-base qualities were not stored, and no clone one base away is much larger. This specimen belongs to a study of blood T cells in healthy people across ages (dated by TCRdb to the mid-2010s). The study in broad terms: Template switching captured roughly one uniquely barcoded TCR beta cDNA molecule per two T cells in model experiments. Using deep sequencing normalized with unique cDNA molecular identifiers, the study measured how TCR beta repertoire diversity changes with age. The donors were divided into four age groups: young (average approximately 17 years), middle-aged (around 41), aged (under 70) and long-lived (roughly 86). Two additional independent replicas of 1 million unique cDNA reads from the same blood draw were analyzed for two donors (one aged 18 to 30 and one aged 80 or older). Here is what the overall study found, with its caveats: Donor CMV infection status was unknown, potentially confounding age-related changes in expanded clonotypes. Observed TCR beta diversity correlated strongly with the percentage of naive T cells measured by flow cytometry. Bulk unsorted PBMC profiling prevented conclusive comparison of naive and antigen-experienced compartments. Compared with the aged group, the long-lived group had more naive CD4+ T cells, fewer expanded clones and increased TCR diversity, suggesting age selection. As age increased, observed TCR beta diversity per million T cells dropped in a roughly linear way, and a significant reduction was already evident by age about 36. Estimates of total diversity based on one million sequenced T cells were considered lower bounds and underestimates.

Systemically healthy Caucasian individuals from Russia, approximately 39 in total and aged roughly 6 to 100 years, were included as donors. Each donor gave about 9.7 milliliters of peripheral blood, drawn into EDTA-treated Vacutainer tubes. Ficoll-Paque density-gradient centrifugation was used to isolate PBMCs, with at least 7 million per sample. Trizol reagent was used to extract total RNA from PBMCs, with at least 6 micrograms per sample. The percentages of naive CD45RAhigh/CD27high T cells were determined by flow cytometry on a PBMC aliquot from every donor. Taken from cysteine to phenylalanine, the CDR3 has 13 residues. Only the CDR3 DNA stays, 39 bases, in frame from base 1. The receptor library was made with 5' RACE. Sequencing instrument: Illumina HiSeq 2500. A second PCR of roughly 7 to 11 cycles was performed with a sample-barcoded 5' primer and a J-beta primer mix. A template-switch 5' adaptor carrying 12 random nucleotides introduced a unique molecular identifier onto each TCR beta cDNA molecule. At least 3 million CDR3-containing paired-end reads were obtained from each sample. The Mint cDNA synthesis kit, primed by a TRBC-specific oligonucleotide, was used to synthesize first-strand cDNA from all RNA. Following uracil-DNA glycosylase treatment, a first 18-cycle PCR with universal primers M1SS and BC2_uni_R was performed on all cDNA. Concerning the study's data processing: For normalization, 1 million high-quality reads, each with a distinct molecular identifier, were randomly selected from each sample. Instead of being binned into consensus sequences, reads that shared molecular identifiers were thrown out. MiTCR, run with a Q25 quality threshold and the strictest error-elimination algorithm, handled CDR3 identification, clonotype clustering and error correction. A nonparametric unseen species model with Euler transformation was used to estimate lower-bound total TCR beta diversity. TCRdb reprocessed the public reads (quality trimming at Q25 with fastp, clone calling with MiXCR) and kept in-frame beta chains. All rows with the same CDR3 protein become a single entry with the most common DNA and genes. The V and J calls were determined by TCRdb, not by the authors. The sample table shows 600,000 to 850,000 distinct CDR3 sequences, and approximately 25% are seen once. The biggest ten clones account for 9.4% of the sample.

These data were also reused for a study on T cells of mothers and their children. The second study reports: Nine systemically healthy Caucasian individuals served as donors, namely three mothers together with their six children. cDNA synthesis used all of the extracted RNA, with approximately 1.6 ug of RNA in each 15 ul reaction. In the second PCR, sample barcodes and 2-4 random nucleotides were introduced via the M1S primer. Over 9 million TCR beta CDR3 reads came from each mother, compared with some 3.1 million reads from each child. Thymic selection shapes the output of TCR recombination in a similar way in related and unrelated pairs, and inherited differences have a minor effect. Normalized repertoire overlap was always slightly but never significantly higher in related than unrelated mother-child pairs. Persistent microchimeric T cell clones were not detected, at a sensitivity of around 95 clones per million clonotypes. The study used deep NGS to compare TCR beta repertoires of mothers and children, seeking features distinguishing related mother-child pairs from unrelated individuals. The mean age was 40 +/- 4 years for the mothers and approximately 11 +/- 4 years for the children. After adapter ligation with NEBNext reagents, the libraries were sequenced on Illumina HiSeq 2000 with 100+100 nt paired-end reads. To prevent cross-contamination, the mother and child libraries were prepared a month apart and were sequenced in separate runs. For each donor, somewhere between roughly 500,000 and 2,300,000 distinct TCR beta clonotypes were identified. Naive TCR beta clonotypes were estimated from low-frequency clonotypes matched to each donor's FACS-determined naive share, without sorting.

The chain is encoded by TRBV21-1 joined to TRBJ2-5. The J call may be mistaken, given a closer DNA end match to TRBJ2-7. TRBV21-1 is a known pseudogene. This clonotype was obtained from a boy aged 5 to 17 in good health. Material: blood. The CDR3 here reads CASSGCSSYEQYF. The nucleotides are TGTGCCAGCAGCGGTTGCAGCTCCTACGAGCAGTACTTC.